This is a list of T cell receptor beta chains from one sample in a study of vaccination and CD4 T cells after COVID-19. Their recognized antigens are unknown. TCRdb re-analysed the PCR reads in MiXCR, keeping a single row per CDR3 protein. Here the sample spans roughly 18,000 distinct CDR3 sequences, 43% being singletons. Sequences were obtained from CD4+ T cells from blood, cultured in vitro. These receptors were obtained from a human donor who had recovered from COVID-19. CDR3s include the opening cysteine and the closing phenylalanine or tryptophan. Each record gives: V gene, J gene, CDR3 protein.

TRBV12-2	TRBJ2-5	CASRLSPRWRGRQETQYF
TRBV15	TRBJ2-3	CATSREGWGAKDTQYF
TRBV12-2	TRBJ2-3	CASRLGPRGGLTTDTQYF
TRBV20-1	TRBJ2-7	CSATSAGRQSGTQQNEQYF
TRBV6-1	TRBJ2-3	CASSTLNRNTQYF
TRBV10-1	TRBJ2-3	CASSPEGARTDTQYF
TRBV25-1	TRBJ1-2	CASSESYGAVNYGYTF
TRBV18	TRBJ1-2	CASSPPGGLGYGYTF
TRBV20-1	TRBJ1-5	CSARAQGTNQPQHF
TRBV11-2	TRBJ1-2	CASSFAGDGYTF
TRBV28	TRBJ2-7	CASSGQGAYGQYF
TRBV7-2	TRBJ1-1	CASSPGQNTEAFF
TRBV6-2/TRBV6-3	TRBJ2-7	CASRLNPDRGSYEQYF
TRBV27	TRBJ2-5	CASSLFGTNTGIETQYF
TRBV6-1	TRBJ2-7	CASSKPDKAASSYEQYF
TRBV19	TRBJ2-6	CASTRSSWSGANVLTF
TRBV20-1	TRBJ2-7	CSARQRGLPYEQYF
TRBV20-1	TRBJ2-5	CSARDRTASGRTQYF
TRBV18	TRBJ1-1	CASSTLQGDTEAFF
TRBV18	TRBJ2-5	CASSPFPVGGSQETQYF
TRBV15	TRBJ1-2	CATSRDLGYGYTF
TRBV6-5	TRBJ2-5	CASSYRVGETQYF
TRBV2	TRBJ1-5	CASRDNGQGPGPQHF
TRBV12-3/TRBV12-4	TRBJ2-3	CASSSTSRRTDTQYF